Listed below are T cell receptor beta chains from one sample, sequenced in a study of cytomegalovirus exposure and HLA in healthy donors. Sequencing used immunoSEQ multiplex PCR; TCRdb keeps in-frame clones, though not all of them. The sample carries more than 95,000 clones, approximately 69% recorded once. The sequencing sample was made of PBMCs. The source is a woman between 45 and 60 years old in good health and CMV-seropositive. Both conserved end residues are part of each CDR3. The D gene is left open where the match is weak. The size entry is marked missing in some rows and otherwise reads once, few, many or a size class.

CDR3 protein: CASSLAGQGIDGYTF
CDR3 DNA: TGCGCCAGCAGCTTGGCGGGTCAGGGAATTGATGGCTACACCTTC
J gene: TRBJ1-2
V gene: TRBV5-1
D gene: .
clone size: .

CDR3 protein: CASSTSGPSNYGYTF
CDR3 DNA: TGTGCCAGCAGTACCTCAGGGCCTTCTAACTATGGCTACACCTTC
J gene: TRBJ1-2
V gene: TRBV28
D gene: .
clone size: .

CDR3 protein: CASGGDGDTGNTIYF
CDR3 DNA: TGCGCCAGCGGAGGCGATGGAGATACTGGAAACACCATATATTTT
J gene: TRBJ1-3
V gene: TRBV5-1
D gene: .
clone size: .

CDR3 protein: CASSTRLAGAAYEQYF
CDR3 DNA: TGTGCCAGCAGCACCCGACTAGCGGGGGCCGCCTACGAGCAGTACTTC
J gene: TRBJ2-7
V gene: TRBV7-8
D gene: TRBD2
clone size: .

CDR3 protein: CAWAGGNKYSPLHF
CDR3 DNA: TGTGCCTGGGCCGGGGGGAACAAATATTCACCCCTCCACTTT
J gene: TRBJ1-6
V gene: TRBV30
D gene: .
clone size: few

CDR3 protein: CASSQSLTLTGTANTGELFF
CDR3 DNA: TGCGCCAGCAGTCAATCCCTAACGCTTACCGGGACAGCGAACACCGGGGAGCTGTTTTTT
J gene: TRBJ2-2
V gene: TRBV23-1
D gene: TRBD1
clone size: .

CDR3 protein: CASSLSRGSYEQYF
CDR3 DNA: TGTGCCAGCAGTCTGAGTAGGGGCTCCTACGAGCAGTACTTC
J gene: TRBJ2-7
V gene: TRBV6-5
D gene: .
clone size: .

CDR3 protein: CASSLARPASGNIQYF
CDR3 DNA: TGCGCCAGCAGCTTGGCCCGACCGGCGTCGGGGAACATTCAGTACTTC
J gene: TRBJ2-4
V gene: TRBV5-1
D gene: .
clone size: .

CDR3 protein: CASSTSQGGTGELFF
CDR3 DNA: TGTGCCAGTAGTACCTCACAGGGGGGCACCGGGGAGCTGTTTTTT
J gene: TRBJ2-2
V gene: TRBV19
D gene: TRBD1
clone size: .

CDR3 protein: CASIEGARTYNERQFF
CDR3 DNA: TGTGCCAGCATTGAGGGGGCGAGAACCTACAATGAGAGGCAGTTCTTC
J gene: TRBJ2-1
V gene: TRBV6-1
D gene: TRBD1
clone size: few

CDR3 protein: CASSYRMDIGANVLTF
CDR3 DNA: TGTGCCAGCAGCTACCGGATGGACATTGGGGCCAACGTCCTGACTTTC
J gene: TRBJ2-6
V gene: TRBV7-2
D gene: .
clone size: few

CDR3 protein: CAIHGQKKSGANVLTF
CDR3 DNA: TGTGCCATCCACGGACAGAAAAAATCTGGGGCCAACGTCCTGACTTTC
J gene: TRBJ2-6
V gene: TRBV2
D gene: .
clone size: .

CDR3 protein: CASSDGGLGYGYTF
CDR3 DNA: TGTGCCAGCAGTGACGGGGGGTTGGGCTATGGCTACACCTTC
J gene: TRBJ1-2
V gene: TRBV2
D gene: .
clone size: .

CDR3 protein: CASSQDLPQGWNTEAFF
CDR3 DNA: TGCGCCAGCAGCCAAGATCTACCACAGGGTTGGAACACTGAAGCTTTCTTT
J gene: TRBJ1-1
V gene: TRBV4-3
D gene: .
clone size: .

CDR3 protein: CASSLAVAGANTGELFF
CDR3 DNA: TGTGCCAGCAGCTTAGCTGTCGCAGGGGCGAACACCGGGGAGCTGTTTTTT
J gene: TRBJ2-2
V gene: TRBV7-9
D gene: .
clone size: few

CDR3 protein: CASSLGRGYTEAFF
CDR3 DNA: TGTGCCAGCAGCTTAGGCAGGGGTTACACTGAAGCTTTCTTT
J gene: TRBJ1-1
V gene: TRBV7-8
D gene: .
clone size: .

CDR3 protein: CASSLSGKKNEKLFF
CDR3 DNA: TGTGCCAGCAGCCTCAGCGGGAAGAAGAATGAAAAACTGTTTTTT
J gene: TRBJ1-4
V gene: TRBV9
D gene: .
clone size: few

CDR3 protein: CASYRVAEAFF
CDR3 DNA: TGTGCCAGTTACAGGGTTGCTGAAGCTTTCTTT
J gene: TRBJ1-1
V gene: TRBV19
D gene: .
clone size: .

CDR3 protein: CATSRDTAQPQHF
CDR3 DNA: TGTGCCACCAGCAGAGATACTGCTCAGCCCCAGCATTTT
J gene: TRBJ1-5
V gene: TRBV15
D gene: .
clone size: once

CDR3 protein: CASSVATSGGLNEQFF
CDR3 DNA: TGTGCCAGCAGCGTAGCGACTAGCGGGGGGTTGAATGAGCAGTTCTTC
J gene: TRBJ2-1
V gene: TRBV9
D gene: TRBD2
clone size: .

CDR3 protein: CASSRTSGGYEQYF
CDR3 DNA: TGTGCCAGCAGCCGGACTAGCGGGGGGTACGAGCAGTACTTC
J gene: TRBJ2-7
V gene: TRBV6-1
D gene: TRBD2
clone size: .

CDR3 protein: CASGSWTPTYEQYF
CDR3 DNA: TGTGCTAGTGGTTCTTGGACACCTACCTACGAGCAGTACTTC
J gene: TRBJ2-7
V gene: TRBV12-5
D gene: .
clone size: .

CDR3 protein: CASSFTGGFDTEAFF
CDR3 DNA: TGTGCCAGCAGTTTTACAGGGGGCTTTGACACTGAAGCTTTCTTT
J gene: TRBJ1-1
V gene: TRBV27
D gene: TRBD1
clone size: .

CDR3 protein: CASSDFVMNTEAFF
CDR3 DNA: TGTGCCAGCAGTGATTTCGTTATGAACACTGAAGCTTTCTTT
J gene: TRBJ1-1
V gene: TRBV2
D gene: .
clone size: few

CDR3 protein: CASSSGIGRGLGEQYF
CDR3 DNA: TGTGCCAGCAGCTCCGGTATAGGCAGGGGGTTAGGCGAGCAGTACTTC
J gene: TRBJ2-7
V gene: TRBV11-2
D gene: TRBD1
clone size: .

CDR3 protein: CASSLQGMNTEAFF
CDR3 DNA: TGTGCCAGCAGCTTACAGGGGATGAACACTGAAGCTTTCTTT
J gene: TRBJ1-1
V gene: TRBV7-3
D gene: .
clone size: .

CDR3 protein: CSVRGLAGEIQETQYF
CDR3 DNA: TGCAGCGTGAGAGGACTAGCGGGGGAGATCCAAGAGACCCAGTACTTC
J gene: TRBJ2-5
V gene: TRBV29-1
D gene: TRBD2
clone size: .

CDR3 protein: CASSSGTENTEAFF
CDR3 DNA: TGCGCCAGCAGCTCCGGGACAGAGAACACTGAAGCTTTCTTT
J gene: TRBJ1-1
V gene: TRBV5-1
D gene: TRBD1
clone size: .

CDR3 protein: CASTRGLMLGEQYF
CDR3 DNA: TGTGCCAGCACTAGGGGGCTCATGCTTGGTGAGCAGTACTTC
J gene: TRBJ2-7
V gene: TRBV28
D gene: TRBD1
clone size: .

CDR3 protein: CASSSLGDRGYTF
CDR3 DNA: TGTGCCAGCAGTTCCCTAGGGGACAGGGGCTACACCTTC
J gene: TRBJ1-2
V gene: TRBV28
D gene: TRBD1
clone size: .

CDR3 protein: CAWSVATYNEQFF
CDR3 DNA: TGTGCCTGGAGTGTAGCCACCTACAATGAGCAGTTCTTC
J gene: TRBJ2-1
V gene: TRBV30
D gene: .
clone size: .

CDR3 protein: CASSPGSYNEQFF
CDR3 DNA: TGTGCCAGCAGCCCCGGCTCCTACAATGAGCAGTTCTTC
J gene: TRBJ2-1
V gene: TRBV9
D gene: .
clone size: .

CDR3 protein: CASSPGQGADEQYF
CDR3 DNA: TGTGCCAGCTCACCGGGACAGGGGGCCGACGAGCAGTACTTC
J gene: TRBJ2-7
V gene: TRBV18
D gene: TRBD1
clone size: .

CDR3 protein: CASSFRGGTEAFF
CDR3 DNA: TGTGCCAGCAGCTTTCGGGGGGGGACTGAAGCTTTCTTT
J gene: TRBJ1-1
V gene: TRBV5-6
D gene: .
clone size: .

CDR3 protein: CASSPSGSGRNQPQHF
CDR3 DNA: TGTGCCAGTAGTCCCTCAGGTTCTGGCCGCAATCAGCCCCAGCATTTT
J gene: TRBJ1-5
V gene: TRBV19
D gene: .
clone size: .

CDR3 protein: CASRGQGYEQYF
CDR3 DNA: TGTGCCAGCAGAGGACAGGGCTACGAGCAGTACTTC
J gene: TRBJ2-7
V gene: TRBV2
D gene: TRBD1
clone size: .

CDR3 protein: CASSQTRLAGGTAQYF
CDR3 DNA: TGCGCCAGCAGCCAAACGAGACTAGCGGGAGGTACGGCGCAGTATTTT
J gene: TRBJ2-3
V gene: TRBV4-1
D gene: TRBD2
clone size: .

CDR3 protein: CASSAAGTSVQETQYF
CDR3 DNA: TGTGCCAGCAGTGCCGCCGGGACTAGCGTCCAAGAGACCCAGTACTTC
J gene: TRBJ2-5
V gene: TRBV6-1
D gene: TRBD2
clone size: few

CDR3 protein: CASSLLQGDSPLHF
CDR3 DNA: TGCGCCAGCAGCTTGTTACAGGGGGATTCACCCCTCCACTTT
J gene: TRBJ1-6
V gene: TRBV5-1
D gene: TRBD1
clone size: .

CDR3 protein: CASRVGGNQETQYF
CDR3 DNA: TGTGCCAGCAGGGTTGGAGGGAATCAAGAGACCCAGTACTTC
J gene: TRBJ2-5
V gene: TRBV2
D gene: .
clone size: .

CDR3 protein: CASSLLAGVSTDTQYF
CDR3 DNA: TGTGCCAGCAGCCTCCTAGCGGGAGTTAGCACAGATACGCAGTATTTT
J gene: TRBJ2-3
V gene: TRBV7-2
D gene: TRBD2
clone size: .

CDR3 protein: CASSFSSGAQNGYTF
CDR3 DNA: TGTGCCAGCAGTTTTAGTTCAGGGGCGCAGAATGGCTACACCTTC
J gene: TRBJ1-2
V gene: TRBV28
D gene: .
clone size: .

CDR3 protein: CASSRGDRSYGYTF
CDR3 DNA: TGTGCCAGTTCCAGGGGGGACAGATCTTATGGCTACACCTTC
J gene: TRBJ1-2
V gene: TRBV19
D gene: TRBD1
clone size: few

CDR3 protein: CASGQMDEQFF
CDR3 DNA: TGTGCTAGTGGTCAGATGGATGAGCAGTTCTTC
J gene: TRBJ2-1
V gene: TRBV12-5
D gene: .
clone size: .